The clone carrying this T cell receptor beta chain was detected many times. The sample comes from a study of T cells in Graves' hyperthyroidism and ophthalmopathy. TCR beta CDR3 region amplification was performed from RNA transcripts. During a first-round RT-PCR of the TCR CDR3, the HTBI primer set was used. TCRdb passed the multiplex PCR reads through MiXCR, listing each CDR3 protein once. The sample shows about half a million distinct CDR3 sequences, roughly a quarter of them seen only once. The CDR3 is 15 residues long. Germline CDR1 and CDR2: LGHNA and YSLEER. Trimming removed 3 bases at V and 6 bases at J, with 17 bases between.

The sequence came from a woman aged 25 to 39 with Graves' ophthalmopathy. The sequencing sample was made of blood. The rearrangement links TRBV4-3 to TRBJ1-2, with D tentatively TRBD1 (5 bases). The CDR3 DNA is TGCGCCAGCAGCCAGGTACTTTCGGGACGGGATGGCTACACCTTC. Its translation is CASSQVLSGRDGYTF.